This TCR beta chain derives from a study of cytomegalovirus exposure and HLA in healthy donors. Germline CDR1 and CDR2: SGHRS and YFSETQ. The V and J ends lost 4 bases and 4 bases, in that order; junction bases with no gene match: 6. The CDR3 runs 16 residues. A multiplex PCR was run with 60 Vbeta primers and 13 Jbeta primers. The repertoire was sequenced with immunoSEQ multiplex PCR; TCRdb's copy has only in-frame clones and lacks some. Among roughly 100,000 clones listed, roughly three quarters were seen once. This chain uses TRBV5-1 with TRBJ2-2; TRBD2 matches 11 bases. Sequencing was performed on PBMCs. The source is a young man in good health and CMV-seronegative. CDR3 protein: CASSKSGTSGTGELFF. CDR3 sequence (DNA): TGCGCCAGCAGCAAATCCGGGACTAGCGGCACCGGGGAGCTGTTTTTT.